These 28 T cell receptor beta chains were all obtained from the same sample, sequenced in a study of T cells after yellow fever vaccination. MiXCR, run by TCRdb on the 5' RACE reads, gives a single entry per CDR3 protein. Of 30,000 or so distinct CDR3 sequences listed, around 5.8% are singletons. The specimen was PBMCs, either bulk or a sorted T-cell subset (CD4+, CD8+, memory, or dextramer-sorted; not recorded which), collected on the day of the yellow fever booster vaccination. The receptors shown here come from a man aged 25-45 years who received the YFV17D yellow fever vaccine.

There are many counts of this clonotype. This sequence joins TRBV13 and TRBJ2-7; TRBD2 might be the D (6 bases). This CDR3 is 17 amino acids long. Trimming shortened V by 4 bases and J by 0 bases, and 19 bases separated the two germline ends. Germline CDR1 and CDR2: PRHDT and FYEKMQ (reference sequence). In nucleotides, the CDR3 is TGTGCCAGCAGCTCCAAAACCCTTAGCGGCCCCTCCTACGAGCAGTACTTC. The encoded protein is CASSSKTLSGPSYEQYF.

This clonotype was seen repeatedly, ten times or more. V gene TRBV7-9 combines with J gene TRBJ1-2; the D is unclear. Germline lookup yields CDR1 SEHNR and CDR2 FQNEAQ (reference sequence). This CDR3 spans 16 amino acids. Trimming shortened V by 1 base and J by 3 bases, and 15 bases separated the two germline ends. CDR3 protein: CASSLGPQTDYYGYTF. DNA for the CDR3: TGTGCCAGCAGCTTAGGGCCTCAGACCGATTACTATGGCTACACCTTC.

This clonotype was detected only a few times. The gene calls are TRBV18 and TRBJ1-2; D unresolved. V was cut by 2 bases and J by 4 bases, with 8 bases left in between. Germline assignment: CDR1 KGHSH and CDR2 LQKENI. CDR3 size: 13 residues. The CDR3 spells CASSPETSYGYTF. Here the CDR3 DNA reads TGTGCCAGCTCACCAGAGACCTCCTATGGCTACACCTTC.

This clonotype was observed many times. The chain joins TRBV20-1 to TRBJ2-1, with 7 bases aligning to TRBD2. This CDR3 region has 15 residues. J gave up 1 base and V 3 bases, and 6 bases lay outside the gene matches. CDR1 is DFQATT, CDR2 SNEGSKA, per germline (reference sequence). CDR3 loop: CSASLGEGSYNEQFF. DNA for the CDR3: TGCAGTGCTAGCCTCGGGGAGGGTTCCTACAATGAGCAGTTCTTC.

The gene calls are TRBV29-1 and TRBJ1-2, with a weak D call TRBD1 (6 bases). Trimming pared 8 bases from V and 2 bases from J, leaving 15 bases between. CDR1 and CDR2 from the germline V gene are SQVTM and ANQGSEA. This CDR3 is 13 amino acids long. This chain's CDR3 is CSSLGGGNYGYTF. The CDR3 DNA follows: TGCAGCTCCCTGGGAGGGGGAAACTATGGCTACACCTTC.

At least ten counts were recorded for this clonotype. The chain recombines TRBV29-1 with TRBJ1-4; D is unclear. With 7 bases removed from V and 7 bases from J, the gap between germline ends came to 19 bases. This CDR3 has 14 residues. CDR1 is SQVTM, CDR2 ANQGSEA, per germline. The CDR3 bases are TGCAGCGCCCTGGGGAGCATCCTAGGTGAAAAACTGTTTTTT. Translated: CSALGSILGEKLFF.

This clonotype was seen repeatedly, ten times or more. The chain links TRBV7-3 to TRBJ2-3, with 8 nucleotides matching TRBD2. This CDR3 comprises 17 residues. The germline V gene encodes CDR1 SGHTA and CDR2 FQGTGA. V gave up 5 bases and J gave up 3 bases; unmatched junction bases: 13. CDR3 protein: CASSPRSGRDETDTQYF. The CDR3 DNA reads TGTGCCAGCAGCCCCCGGAGCGGGAGAGATGAAACAGATACGCAGTATTTT.

This clonotype was observed many times. The rearrangement links TRBV5-1 to TRBJ2-2; 8 bases are a match to TRBD1. Unmatched junction bases numbered 3, after V lost 5 bases and J lost 6 bases. The CDR3 consists of 13 residues. Germline CDR1 is SGHRS and CDR2 is YFSETQ. DNA of the CDR3: TGCGCCAGCAGTCTACAGGGGGCCGGGGAGCTGTTTTTT. Translation: CASSLQGAGELFF.

This clonotype was counted a few times. The chain carries TRBV20-1 and TRBJ2-7, with TRBD1 identical over 8 bases. The length of the CDR3 is 15 residues. V shed 3 bases and J 2 bases; nucleotides not matched to a gene: 9. Germline lookup yields CDR1 DFQATT and CDR2 SNEGSKA (reference sequence). The CDR3 is CSASLLLGQAYEQYF. In DNA, the CDR3 is TGCAGTGCTAGCCTACTCCTGGGACAGGCCTACGAGCAGTACTTC.

This clonotype was observed at least ten times. J is TRBJ2-7 and V is TRBV27; 8 bases are shared with TRBD2. With 3 bases clipped from V and 5 bases from J, the junction kept 6 bases outside the gene matches. The CDR3 consists of 14 residues. Germline CDR1 reads MNHEY; CDR2 reads SMNVEV (reference sequence). The CDR3 loop reads CASSFSSGSNEQYF. CDR3 coding DNA: TGTGCCAGCAGTTTCTCAAGCGGGAGTAACGAGCAGTACTTC.

This clonotype was seen ten or more times. V and J are TRBV5-1 and TRBJ1-1; 8 nucleotides line up with TRBD1. V trimming: 2 bases; J trimming: 12 bases; junction bases outside the gene matches: 12. The CDR3 has 14 residues. Germline V gives CDR1 SGHRS, CDR2 YFSETQ. CDR3 residues: CASSLTQGARTTFF. CDR3 sequence (DNA): TGCGCCAGCAGCTTAACCCAGGGGGCAAGGACAACTTTCTTT.

This clonotype came up a few times. This chain uses TRBV3-1 with TRBJ1-2, with a possible D match to TRBD1 (5 bases). The CDR3 consists of 14 residues. Trimming pared 0 bases from V and 4 bases from J, leaving 9 bases between. In germline, CDR1 is LGHDT, CDR2 YNNKEL (reference sequence). CDR3 in amino acids: CASSQDPGPYGYTF. In DNA, the CDR3 is TGTGCCAGCAGCCAAGATCCAGGGCCCTATGGCTACACCTTC.

The V and J genes are TRBV27 and TRBJ2-2; unclear D gene. The germline V gene encodes CDR1 MNHEY and CDR2 SMNVEV (reference sequence). The CDR3 has 14 amino acids. Trimming shortened V by 6 bases and J by 4 bases, and 12 bases separated the two germline ends. In DNA form, the CDR3 reads TGTGCCAGCAGGTCTCTGGGTGGCACCGGGGAGCTGTTTTTT. This encodes CASRSLGGTGELFF.

This clonotype was counted ten times or more. The chain links TRBV11-2 to TRBJ2-2, with 8 nucleotides matching TRBD1. Germline V CDR1 and CDR2: SGHAT, FQNNGV. CDR3 length equals 16 residues. Losses at the gene ends were 3 bases for V and 0 bases for J; bases not matched to a gene: 3. CDR3 region: CASSFQGAANTGELFF. In DNA, the CDR3 is TGTGCCAGCAGCTTCCAGGGGGCTGCGAACACCGGGGAGCTGTTTTTT.

This clonotype was detected many times. The rearrangement joins TRBV29-1 to TRBJ1-1; tentatively, D is TRBD1 (5 bases). The V and J ends lost 5 bases and 1 base respectively, with 17 bases between them. There are 15 residues in the CDR3. CDR1 is SQVTM, CDR2 ANQGSEA, per germline. CDR3 DNA: TGCAGCGTTTCAGGGAGGGTCGGGGAGAACACTGAAGCTTTCTTT. It codes for CSVSGRVGENTEAFF. The whole variable domain, filled in from reference TRBV29-1 and TRBJ1-1, reads SAVISQKPSRDICQRGTSLTIQCQVDSQVTMMFWYRQQPGQSLTLIATANQGSEATYESGFVIDKFPISRPNLTFSTLTVSNMSPEDSSIYLCSVSGRVGENTEAFFGQGTRLTVV.

Many counts were recorded for this clonotype. The rearrangement links TRBV6-2 or TRBV6-3 to TRBJ2-7, with D possibly being TRBD2 (6 bases). Between the trimmed V and J ends, which lost 0 bases and 1 base, there was a span of 10 bases. Germline CDR1 MNHEY, CDR2 SVGEGT. This CDR3 is built from 15 residues. The CDR3 reads CASSYSPEGSYEQYF. The CDR3 DNA sequence: TGTGCCAGCAGTTACTCACCGGAGGGGTCCTACGAGCAGTACTTC.

This clonotype was seen at least ten times. The V gene is TRBV7-9, the J gene TRBJ2-7, with 10 bases aligning to TRBD1. This CDR3 has 12 residues. The V segment lost 6 bases and the J segment 5 bases; nucleotides outside the gene matches: 1. Germline lookup yields CDR1 SEHNR and CDR2 FQNEAQ (reference sequence). CDR3 nucleotides: TGTGCCAGCAGTGGGACAGGGGACGAGCAGTACTTC. Its protein product is CASSGTGDEQYF.

This clonotype was found many times. The chain links TRBV7-9 to TRBJ2-1, with TRBD2 matching 15 bases. V trimming: 7 bases; J trimming: 7 bases; junction bases outside the gene matches: 14. From germline, CDR1 is SEHNR and CDR2 FQNEAQ (reference sequence). CDR3 size: 18 residues. CDR3 sequence (DNA): TGTGCCAGCACCCTAGTCGAGGGGACTAGCGGGAGGAGGAATGAGCAGTTCTTC. Its protein product is CASTLVEGTSGRRNEQFF.

This chain links TRBV6-2 or TRBV6-3 with TRBJ2-1, with a weak D call TRBD2 (6 bases). The CDR3 consists of 12 residues. V lost 8 bases to trimming and J lost 1 base, with 6 bases between them. Germline V gene data show CDR1 as MNHEY and CDR2 as SVGEGT. This CDR3 is CASRGSYNEQFF. CDR3 in DNA: TGTGCCAGCCGGGGGTCCTACAATGAGCAGTTCTTC.

This clonotype was observed a few times. The V gene is TRBV7-2, the J gene TRBJ2-7; 10 positions match TRBD2. There are 15 residues in the CDR3. Germline V gives CDR1 SGHTA, CDR2 FQGNSA. Trimming cost V 2 bases and J 5 bases; bases outside gene matches: 6. CDR3 sequence: CASSLRAGGPHEQYF. The CDR3 coding sequence is TGTGCCAGCAGCTTACGAGCGGGAGGGCCCCACGAGCAGTACTTC.

This clonotype is labeled medium-sized. This rearrangement joins TRBV7-8 to TRBJ2-2; 10 bases align to TRBD1. The V gene end was trimmed by 6 bases and the J gene end by 4 bases; junction bases not matched to a gene: 2. Germline CDR1 reads SGHVS; CDR2 reads FQNEAQ. There are 14 residues in the CDR3. CDR3 sequence: CASSRTGGTGELFF. Written as DNA, the CDR3 is TGTGCCAGCAGTCGGACAGGGGGCACCGGGGAGCTGTTTTTT.

This clonotype has at least ten counts. The CDR3 loop reads CASSLLSGTGGEQYF. The CDR3 DNA is TGTGCCAGCAGCTTACTGTCCGGGACAGGGGGCGAGCAGTACTTC. J is TRBJ2-7 and V is TRBV7-2; 11 positions agree with TRBD1. The CDR3 contains 15 residues. Looked up from germline, CDR1 is SGHTA and CDR2 is FQGNSA. J gave up 6 bases and V 2 bases, and 6 bases lay outside the gene matches.

A few counts support this clonotype. The chain has TRBV5-8 and TRBJ2-3; the match to TRBD2 covers 8 bases. CDR1 SGHTS and CDR2 YDEGEE come from the germline V gene. The V gene end was trimmed by 4 bases and the J gene end by 1 base; junction bases not matched to a gene: 11. The length of the CDR3 is 17 residues. CDR3: CASSIVGGARGTDTQYF. The CDR3 bases are TGTGCCAGCAGCATCGTCGGGGGGGCGAGGGGCACAGATACGCAGTATTTT.

The chain is built from TRBV29-1 and TRBJ1-2; possible D gene TRBD1, 6 bases. The CDR3 spans 13 residues. The V gene's germline CDR1 is SQVTM and CDR2 ANQGSEA. The ends were cut back, 3 bases at V and 2 bases at J, with 10 bases in the middle. The CDR3 DNA follows: TGCAGCGTTGAGGGCAGGGGAAACTATGGCTACACCTTC. Translating gives CSVEGRGNYGYTF. The entire variable domain, with the rest obtained from reference TRBV29-1 and TRBJ1-2, is as follows: SAVISQKPSRDICQRGTSLTIQCQVDSQVTMMFWYRQQPGQSLTLIATANQGSEATYESGFVIDKFPISRPNLTFSTLTVSNMSPEDSSIYLCSVEGRGNYGYTFGSGTRLTVV.

The chain links TRBV10-3 to TRBJ2-1; 10 nucleotides match TRBD1. Unmatched junction bases numbered 10, after V lost 6 bases and J lost 8 bases. Germline-derived CDR1 and CDR2 are ENHRY and SYGVKD. The CDR3 has 15 residues. CDR3 amino acids: CAISPGTGAGDEQFF. CDR3 nucleotide sequence: TGTGCCATCAGCCCCGGGACAGGGGCGGGGGATGAGCAGTTCTTC.

This clonotype was recorded a few times. The rearrangement joins TRBV20-1 to TRBJ2-7; D remains ambiguous. Trimming removed 8 bases from V and 6 bases from J, with 23 bases in between. CDR1 and CDR2 from the germline V gene are DFQATT and SNEGSKA (reference sequence). This CDR3 has 14 amino acids. CDR3 nucleotides: TGCAGTCCCACGGCGGCTAGTAGTGTGGGCGAGCAGTACTTC. This encodes CSPTAASSVGEQYF.

This clonotype has ten or more counts. This sequence joins TRBV12-3 or TRBV12-4 and TRBJ1-5; TRBD1 matches 7 bases. Trimming cost V 6 bases and J 4 bases; bases outside gene matches: 6. CDR3 length: 14 amino acids. Here the CDR3 reads CASSRQGGNQPQHF. CDR3 DNA sequence: TGTGCCAGCAGCCGACAGGGCGGGAATCAGCCCCAGCATTTT.

This clonotype was observed a handful of times. The chain is built from TRBV18 and TRBJ2-7; D remains ambiguous. Per germline, CDR1 KGHSH and CDR2 LQKENI. Trimming removed 5 bases at V and 6 bases at J, with 20 bases between. There are 15 residues in the CDR3. In nucleotides, the CDR3 is TGTGCCAGCTCATTAAGTGACTTGACCCTGTCCGAGCAGTACTTC. It translates to CASSLSDLTLSEQYF.